Listed below are T cell receptor beta chains from one sample, sequenced in a study of blood T cell repertoires in COVID-19. Some clones are missing from TCRdb's copy, which holds only in-frame ones; the method was immunoSEQ multiplex PCR. The sample yields approximately 160,000 clones, approximately 85% seen once. What was sequenced was peripheral blood. The source of these receptors is a woman aged 60-75 years with COVID-19, enrolled during active disease. Each CDR3 is given with its conserved first and last residue. A D gene is named only where the DNA matches it firmly. Not every row has a clone size; where given, it reads once, few, many or a size class.

v_gene	d_gene	abundance	j_gene	CDR3nt	CDR3aa
TRBV5-8	TRBD1	-	TRBJ2-1	TGTGCCAGCAGTCGGCGGGACAGGGACTATGAGCAGTTCTTC	CASSRRDRDYEQFF
TRBV6-4	TRBD1	-	TRBJ2-7	TGTGCCAGCAGTCGGACAGGCAACGAGCAGTACTTC	CASSRTGNEQYF
TRBV12-5	TRBD1	-	TRBJ2-6	TGTGCTAGTGCCAGGGACAGCTTCTCTGGGGCCAACGTCCTGACTTTC	CASARDSFSGANVLTF
TRBV19	-	-	TRBJ1-2	TGTGCCAGTAGTATTGGGTGGGGAGCCTCTAACTATGGCTACACCTTC	CASSIGWGASNYGYTF
TRBV9	-	-	TRBJ1-2	TGTGCCAGCAGCCCATATGGGGGCTCCTATGGCTACACCTTC	CASSPYGGSYGYTF
TRBV5-1	TRBD1	few	TRBJ2-5	TGCGCCAGCAGCTTGGAGGGCAGGGGGGAGACCCAGTACTTC	CASSLEGRGETQYF
TRBV9	-	once	TRBJ1-2	TGTGCCAGCAGCATCCAGGGGCGGTATGGCTACACCTTC	CASSIQGRYGYTF
TRBV19	TRBD1	-	TRBJ1-5	TGTGCCAGTACCCCCGAGGGACAGCGGGCAAATCAGCCCCAGCATTTT	CASTPEGQRANQPQHF
TRBV24-1	TRBD1	-	TRBJ1-4	TGTGCCACCAGTGATGGTGGGACAGGAAACGAAAAACTGTTTTTT	CATSDGGTGNEKLFF
TRBV3-1/TRBV3-2	TRBD2	-	TRBJ2-5	TGTGCCAGCAGCCGGAGGGCGGGGGTGGAGACCCAGTACTTC	CASSRRAGVETQYF
TRBV11-2	TRBD2	-	TRBJ2-1	TGTGCCAGCAGCCCTGCGGGGGTCTCCTACAATGAGCAGTTCTTC	CASSPAGVSYNEQFF
TRBV25-1	-	-	TRBJ1-6	TGTGCCAGCAGTGCAGGGTATTCACCCCTCCACTTT	CASSAGYSPLHF
TRBV5-1	-	-	TRBJ2-5	TGCGCCAGCAGCTTGGAGCTAACGGAGACCCAGTACTTC	CASSLELTETQYF
TRBV19	-	-	TRBJ1-5	TGTGCTTCTTATGACGGAGGGTTCAATCAGCCCCAGCATTTT	CASYDGGFNQPQHF
TRBV6-6	-	-	TRBJ1-1	TGTGCCAGCACCGAGGAGGGCACTGAAGCTTTCTTT	CASTEEGTEAFF
TRBV6-5	TRBD1	-	TRBJ2-7	TGTGCCAGCAGGAACCTTGGACAGGGAGTCTACGAGCAGTACTTC	CASRNLGQGVYEQYF
TRBV5-1	-	-	TRBJ2-1	TGCGCCAGCAGCTTGCGGGCCCTAGCGTCTAGCTCCTACAATGAGCAGTTCTTC	CASSLRALASSSYNEQFF
TRBV27	TRBD1	-	TRBJ1-2	TGTGCCAGCAGTCGGAAGGGGGCCTGGAGCTATGGCTACACCTTC	CASSRKGAWSYGYTF
TRBV9	-	-	TRBJ2-5	TGTGCCAGCAGCGCTACCGCCTGGGCAGTTCAAGAGACCCAGTACTTC	CASSATAWAVQETQYF
TRBV6-5	-	-	TRBJ1-3	TGTGCCAGCAGTTACGAGGGACTCGAAGGACGTTCCATATATTTT	CASSYEGLEGRSIYF
TRBV19	-	-	TRBJ1-1	TGTGCCAGTAGTATAGGGGGAGCGAACACTGAAGCTTTCTTT	CASSIGGANTEAFF
TRBV11-3	TRBD2	once	TRBJ2-3	TGTGCCAGCTCCTCCGGGACTAGCACAACAGATACGCAGTATTTT	CASSSGTSTTDTQYF
TRBV15	TRBD1	-	TRBJ1-2	TGTGCCACCACTTTACAGGGGAACTATGGCTACACCTTC	CATTLQGNYGYTF